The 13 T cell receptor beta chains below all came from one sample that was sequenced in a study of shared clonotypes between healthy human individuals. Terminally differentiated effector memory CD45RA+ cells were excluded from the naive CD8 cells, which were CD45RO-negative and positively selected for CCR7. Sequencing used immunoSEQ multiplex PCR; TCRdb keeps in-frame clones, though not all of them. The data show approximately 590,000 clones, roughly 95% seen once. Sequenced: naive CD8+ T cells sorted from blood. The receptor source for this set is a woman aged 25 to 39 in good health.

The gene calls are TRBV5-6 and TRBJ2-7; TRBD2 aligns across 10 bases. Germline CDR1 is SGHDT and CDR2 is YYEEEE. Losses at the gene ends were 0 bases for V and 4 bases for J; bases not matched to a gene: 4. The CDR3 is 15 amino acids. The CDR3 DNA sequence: TGTGCCAGCAGCTTGGTTGGACTAGCGGATTACGAGCAGTACTTC. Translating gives CASSLVGLADYEQYF.

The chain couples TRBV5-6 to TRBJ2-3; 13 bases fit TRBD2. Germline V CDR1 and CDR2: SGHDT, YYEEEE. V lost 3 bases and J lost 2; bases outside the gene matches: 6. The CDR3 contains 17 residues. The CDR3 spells CASSSFGLAGATDTQYF. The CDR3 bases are TGTGCCAGCAGCTCATTCGGACTAGCGGGAGCCACAGATACGCAGTATTTT.

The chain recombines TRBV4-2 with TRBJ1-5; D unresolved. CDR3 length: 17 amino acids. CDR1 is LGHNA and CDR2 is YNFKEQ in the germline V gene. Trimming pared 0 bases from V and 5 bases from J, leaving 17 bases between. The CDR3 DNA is TGTGCCAGCAGCCAAGATAAGACCAAAAGCGTATATCAGCCCCAGCATTTT. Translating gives CASSQDKTKSVYQPQHF.

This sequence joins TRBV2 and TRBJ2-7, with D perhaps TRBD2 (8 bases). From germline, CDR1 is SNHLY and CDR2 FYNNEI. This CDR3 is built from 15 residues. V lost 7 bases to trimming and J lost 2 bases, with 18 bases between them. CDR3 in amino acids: CASKDRTSPTYEQYF. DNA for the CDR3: TGTGCCAGCAAGGACAGGACTAGCCCTACCTACGAGCAGTACTTC. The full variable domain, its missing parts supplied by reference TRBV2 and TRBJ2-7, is EPEVTQTPSHQVTQMGQEVILRCVPISNHLYFYWYRQILGQKVEFLVSFYNNEISEKSEIFDDQFSVERPDGSNFTLKIRSTKLEDSAMYFCASKDRTSPTYEQYFGPGTRLTVT.

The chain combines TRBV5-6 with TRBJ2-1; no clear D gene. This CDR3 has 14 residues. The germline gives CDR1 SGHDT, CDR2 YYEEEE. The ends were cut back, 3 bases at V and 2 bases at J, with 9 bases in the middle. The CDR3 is CASSSASAYNEQFF. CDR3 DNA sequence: TGTGCCAGCAGCTCCGCTAGTGCCTACAATGAGCAGTTCTTC.

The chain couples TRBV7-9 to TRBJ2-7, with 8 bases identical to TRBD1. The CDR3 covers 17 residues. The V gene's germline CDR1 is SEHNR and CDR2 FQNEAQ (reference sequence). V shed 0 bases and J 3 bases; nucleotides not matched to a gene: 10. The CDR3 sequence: CASSLASPRTGNYEQYF. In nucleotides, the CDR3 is TGTGCCAGCAGCTTAGCGAGCCCGAGGACAGGGAACTACGAGCAGTACTTC.

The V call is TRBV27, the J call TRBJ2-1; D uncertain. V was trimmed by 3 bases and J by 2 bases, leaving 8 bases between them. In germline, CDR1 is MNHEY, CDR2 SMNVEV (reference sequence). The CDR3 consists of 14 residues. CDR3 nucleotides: TGTGCCAGCAGTTTTATCGGCACCTACAATGAGCAGTTCTTC. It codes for CASSFIGTYNEQFF.

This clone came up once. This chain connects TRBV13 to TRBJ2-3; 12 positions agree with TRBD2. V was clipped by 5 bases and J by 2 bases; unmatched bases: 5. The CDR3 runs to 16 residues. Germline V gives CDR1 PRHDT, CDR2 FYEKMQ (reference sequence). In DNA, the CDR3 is TGTGCCAGCAGCCTACGGACTAGCGGGGCCACAGATACGCAGTATTTT. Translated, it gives CASSLRTSGATDTQYF.

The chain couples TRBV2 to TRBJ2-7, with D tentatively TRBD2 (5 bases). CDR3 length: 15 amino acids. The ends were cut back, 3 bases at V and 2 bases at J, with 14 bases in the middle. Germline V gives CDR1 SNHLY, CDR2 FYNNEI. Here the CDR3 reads CASSDLIALTYEQYF. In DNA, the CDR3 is TGTGCCAGCAGTGATTTGATAGCGCTAACCTACGAGCAGTACTTC.

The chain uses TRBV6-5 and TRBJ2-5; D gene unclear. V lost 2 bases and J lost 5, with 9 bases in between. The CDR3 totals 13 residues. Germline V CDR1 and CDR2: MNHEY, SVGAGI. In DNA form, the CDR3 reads TGTGCCAGCAGTTACGCACAGTGGGAGACCCAGTACTTC. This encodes CASSYAQWETQYF.

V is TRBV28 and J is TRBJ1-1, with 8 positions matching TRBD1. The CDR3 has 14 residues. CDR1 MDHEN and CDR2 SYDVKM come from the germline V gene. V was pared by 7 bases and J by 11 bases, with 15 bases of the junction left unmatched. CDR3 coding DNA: TGTGCCAGCACTCTTCAGGGACAGGTCCTAATGGCTTTCTTT. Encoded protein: CASTLQGQVLMAFF.

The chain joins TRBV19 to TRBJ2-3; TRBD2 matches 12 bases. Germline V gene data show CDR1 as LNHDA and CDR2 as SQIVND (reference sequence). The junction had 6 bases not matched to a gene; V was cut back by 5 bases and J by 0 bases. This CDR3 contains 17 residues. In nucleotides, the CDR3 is TGTGCCAGTAGTTCCGGGACTAGCGGGCATAGCACAGATACGCAGTATTTT. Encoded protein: CASSSGTSGHSTDTQYF. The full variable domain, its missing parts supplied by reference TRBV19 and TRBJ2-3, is DGGITQSPKYLFRKEGQNVTLSCEQNLNHDAMYWYRQDPGQGLRLIYYSQIVNDFQKGDIAEGYSVSREKKESFPLTVTSAQKNPTAFYLCASSSGTSGHSTDTQYFGPGTRLTVL.

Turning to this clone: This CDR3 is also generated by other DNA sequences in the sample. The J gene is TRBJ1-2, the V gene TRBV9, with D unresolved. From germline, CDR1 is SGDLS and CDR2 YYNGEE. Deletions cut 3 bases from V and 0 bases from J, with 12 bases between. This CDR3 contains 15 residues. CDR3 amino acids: CASSGWTGANYGYTF. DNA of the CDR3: TGTGCCAGCAGCGGCTGGACGGGAGCTAACTATGGCTACACCTTC.